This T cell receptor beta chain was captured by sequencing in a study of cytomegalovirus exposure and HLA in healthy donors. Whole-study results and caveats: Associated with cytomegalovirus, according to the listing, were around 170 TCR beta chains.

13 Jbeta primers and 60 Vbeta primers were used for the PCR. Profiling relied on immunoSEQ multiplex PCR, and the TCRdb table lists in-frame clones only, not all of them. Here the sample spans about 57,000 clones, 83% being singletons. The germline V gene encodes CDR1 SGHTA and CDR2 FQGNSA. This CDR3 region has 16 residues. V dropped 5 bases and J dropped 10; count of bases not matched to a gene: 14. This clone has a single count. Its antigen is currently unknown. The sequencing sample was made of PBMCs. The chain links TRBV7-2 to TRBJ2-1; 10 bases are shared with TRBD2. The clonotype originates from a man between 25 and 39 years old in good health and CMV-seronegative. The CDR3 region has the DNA TGTGCCAGCAGCCCGTCTAGCGGGAGTAGATCAAGGGAGCAGTTCTTC. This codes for CASSPSSGSRSREQFF.